This T cell receptor beta chain is from a study of T-cell reconstitution after alpha-beta-depleted transplantation in children. Preparation of the TCRbeta library used unique molecular identifiers. TCRdb recomputed calls from the PCR reads with MiXCR, one row per CDR3 protein. The data show roughly 610,000 distinct CDR3 sequences, 10% to 13% seen once. Sample: PBMCs from the stem cell graft donor, taken from the stem cell graft. The receptor's source is a human donor who donated a stem cell graft to a child with acute myeloid leukemia.

The CDR3, as DNA: TGTGCCAGCAGCCTTCGGACTCCAAACACCGGGGAGCTGTTTTTT. Its protein product is CASSLRTPNTGELFF. The rearrangement joins TRBV7-2 to TRBJ2-2; D possibly corresponds to TRBD2 (5 bases). Looked up from germline, CDR1 is SGHTA and CDR2 is FQGNSA. Trimming stripped 5 bases from V and 2 bases from J, with 12 bases between. CDR3 length: 15 amino acids.